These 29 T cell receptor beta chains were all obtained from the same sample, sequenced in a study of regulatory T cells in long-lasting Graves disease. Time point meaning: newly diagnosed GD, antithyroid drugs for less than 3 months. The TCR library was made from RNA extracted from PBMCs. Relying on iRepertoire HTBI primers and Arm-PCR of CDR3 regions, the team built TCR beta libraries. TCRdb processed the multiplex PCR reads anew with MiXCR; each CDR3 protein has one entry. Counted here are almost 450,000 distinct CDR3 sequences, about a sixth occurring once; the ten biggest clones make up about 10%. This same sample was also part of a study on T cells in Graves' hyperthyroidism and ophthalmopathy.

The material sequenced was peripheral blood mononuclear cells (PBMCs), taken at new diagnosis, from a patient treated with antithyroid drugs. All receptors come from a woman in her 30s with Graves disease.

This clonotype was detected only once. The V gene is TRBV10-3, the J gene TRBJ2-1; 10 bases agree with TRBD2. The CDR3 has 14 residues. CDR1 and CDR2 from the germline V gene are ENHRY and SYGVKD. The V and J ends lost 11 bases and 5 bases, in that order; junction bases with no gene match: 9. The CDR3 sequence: CASGPSGRNNEQFF. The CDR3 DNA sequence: TGTGCCTCGGGGCCTAGCGGGAGAAACAATGAGCAGTTCTTC.

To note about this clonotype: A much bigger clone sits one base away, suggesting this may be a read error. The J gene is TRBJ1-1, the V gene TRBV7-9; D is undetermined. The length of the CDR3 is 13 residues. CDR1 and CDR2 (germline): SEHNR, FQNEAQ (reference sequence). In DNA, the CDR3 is TGTGCCAGCAGCCCCAGGTCTACCACTGAAGCTTCCTTT. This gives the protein CASSPRSTTEASF.

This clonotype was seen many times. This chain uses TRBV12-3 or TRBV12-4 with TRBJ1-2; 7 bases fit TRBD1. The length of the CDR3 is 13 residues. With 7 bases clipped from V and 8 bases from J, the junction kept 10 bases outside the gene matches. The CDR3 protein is CASTSTGTWGYTF. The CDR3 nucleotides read TGTGCCAGCACCTCGACAGGGACTTGGGGCTACACCTTC.

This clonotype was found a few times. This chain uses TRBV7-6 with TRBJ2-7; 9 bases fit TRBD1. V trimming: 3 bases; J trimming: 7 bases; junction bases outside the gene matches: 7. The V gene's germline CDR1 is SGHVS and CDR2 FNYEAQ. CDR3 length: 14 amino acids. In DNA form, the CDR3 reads TGTGCCAGCAGCTTGGGACAGGGAAGCAGAGAGCAGTACTTC. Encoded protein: CASSLGQGSREQYF.

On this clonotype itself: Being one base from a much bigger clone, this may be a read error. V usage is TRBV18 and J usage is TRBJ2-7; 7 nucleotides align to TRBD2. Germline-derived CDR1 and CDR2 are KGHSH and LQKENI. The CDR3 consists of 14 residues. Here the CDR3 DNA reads TGTGCCAGCTCACCCCCTAGCGGTTCCTACGGGCAGTACTTC. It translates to CASSPPSGSYGQYF.

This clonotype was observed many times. The CDR3 nucleotides read TGCGCCAGCAGCAAAGGGACCGGGTCAGCCTACAATGAGCAGTTCTTC. The encoded protein is CASSKGTGSAYNEQFF. V usage is TRBV5-1 and J usage is TRBJ2-1; D might be TRBD1 or TRBD2, each matching 5 bases. The CDR3 loop spans 16 amino acids. V was cut by 4 bases and J by 2 bases, with 16 bases left in between. Germline CDR1 SGHRS, CDR2 YFSETQ.

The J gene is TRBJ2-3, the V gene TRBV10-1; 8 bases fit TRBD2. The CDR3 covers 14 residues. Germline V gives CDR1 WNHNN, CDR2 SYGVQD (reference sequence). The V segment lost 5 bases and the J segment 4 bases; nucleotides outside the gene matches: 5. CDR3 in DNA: TGCGCCAGCAGTCCAGCGGGAGTGGCAGATACGCAGTATTTT. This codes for CASSPAGVADTQYF.

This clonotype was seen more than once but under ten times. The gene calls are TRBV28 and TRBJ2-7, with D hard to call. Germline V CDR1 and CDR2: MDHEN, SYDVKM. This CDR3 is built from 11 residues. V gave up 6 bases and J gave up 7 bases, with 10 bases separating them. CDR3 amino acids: CASSPWGEQYF. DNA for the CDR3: TGTGCCAGCAGCCCCTGGGGTGAGCAGTACTTC.

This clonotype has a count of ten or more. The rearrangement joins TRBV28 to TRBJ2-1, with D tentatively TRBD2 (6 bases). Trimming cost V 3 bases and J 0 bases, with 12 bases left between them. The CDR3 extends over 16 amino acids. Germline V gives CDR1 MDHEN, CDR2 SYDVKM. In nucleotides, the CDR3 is TGTGCCAGCAGTTTCACGGGGGATAGCTCCTACAATGAGCAGTTCTTC. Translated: CASSFTGDSSYNEQFF.

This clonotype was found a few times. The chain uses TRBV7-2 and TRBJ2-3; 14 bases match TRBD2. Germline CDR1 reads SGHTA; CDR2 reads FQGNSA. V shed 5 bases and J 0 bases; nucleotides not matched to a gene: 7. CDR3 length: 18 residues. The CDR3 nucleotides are TGTGCCAGCAGCGCGGGACTAGCGGGAGCGCCTAGCACAGATACGCAGTATTTT. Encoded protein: CASSAGLAGAPSTDTQYF.

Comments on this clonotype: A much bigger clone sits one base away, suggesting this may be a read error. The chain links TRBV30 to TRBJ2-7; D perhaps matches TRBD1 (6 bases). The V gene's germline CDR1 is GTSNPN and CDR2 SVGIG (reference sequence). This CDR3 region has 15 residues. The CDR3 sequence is CAWSGRDILVYEPYF. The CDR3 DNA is TGTGCCTGGAGTGGCCGGGACATCCTTGTCTACGAGCCGTACTTC.

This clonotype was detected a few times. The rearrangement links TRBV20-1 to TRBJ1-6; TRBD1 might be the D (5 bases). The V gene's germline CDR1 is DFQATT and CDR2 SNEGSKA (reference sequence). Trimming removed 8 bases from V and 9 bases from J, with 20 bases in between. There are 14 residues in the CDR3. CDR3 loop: CSFRGGRHGSPLHF. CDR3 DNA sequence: TGCAGTTTTAGGGGAGGCCGCCATGGTTCACCCCTCCACTTT.

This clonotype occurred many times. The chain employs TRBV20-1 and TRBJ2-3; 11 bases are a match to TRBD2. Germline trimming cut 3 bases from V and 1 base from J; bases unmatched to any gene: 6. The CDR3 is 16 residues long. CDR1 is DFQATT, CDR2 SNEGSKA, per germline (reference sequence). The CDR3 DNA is TGCAGTGCTAGTCTAGCGGGAGGTAGCGGCACAGATACGCAGTATTTT. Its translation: CSASLAGGSGTDTQYF.

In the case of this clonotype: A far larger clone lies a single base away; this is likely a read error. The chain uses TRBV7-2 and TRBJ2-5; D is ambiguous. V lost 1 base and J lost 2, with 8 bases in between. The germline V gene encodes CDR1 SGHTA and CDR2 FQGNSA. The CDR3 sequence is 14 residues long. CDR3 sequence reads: CASSLGPEQETQYF. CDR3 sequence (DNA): TGTGCCAGCAGCTTAGGGCCCGAACAAGAGACCCAGTACTTC.

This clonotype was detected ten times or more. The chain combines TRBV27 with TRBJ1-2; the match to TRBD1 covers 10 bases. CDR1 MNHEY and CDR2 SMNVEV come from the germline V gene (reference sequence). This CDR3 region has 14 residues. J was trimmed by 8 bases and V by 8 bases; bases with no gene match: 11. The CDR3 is CASGTGAFSGGYTF. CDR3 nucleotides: TGTGCCAGCGGGACAGGGGCGTTTTCGGGGGGCTACACCTTC.

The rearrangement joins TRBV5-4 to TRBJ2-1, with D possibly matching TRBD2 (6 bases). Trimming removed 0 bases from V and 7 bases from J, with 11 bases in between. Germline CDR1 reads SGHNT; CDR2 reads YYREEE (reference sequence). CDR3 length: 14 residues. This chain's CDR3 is CASSLGTTSNEQFF. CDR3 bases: TGTGCCAGCAGCTTGGGGACTACTTCTAATGAGCAGTTCTTC.

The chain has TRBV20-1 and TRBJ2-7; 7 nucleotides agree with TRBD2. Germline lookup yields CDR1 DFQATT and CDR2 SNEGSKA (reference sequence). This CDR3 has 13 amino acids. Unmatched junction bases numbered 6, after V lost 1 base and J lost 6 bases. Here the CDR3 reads CSARGTREGEQYF. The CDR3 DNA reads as TGCAGTGCTAGAGGTACCAGGGAGGGCGAGCAGTACTTC.

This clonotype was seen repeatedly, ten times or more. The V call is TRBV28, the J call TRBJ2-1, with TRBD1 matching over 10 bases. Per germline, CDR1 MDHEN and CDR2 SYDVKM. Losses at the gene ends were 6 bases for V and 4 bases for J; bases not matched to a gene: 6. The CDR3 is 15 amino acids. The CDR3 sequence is CASRTGGDSYNEQFF. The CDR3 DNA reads TGTGCCAGCAGGACAGGGGGCGATTCTTACAATGAGCAGTTCTTC.

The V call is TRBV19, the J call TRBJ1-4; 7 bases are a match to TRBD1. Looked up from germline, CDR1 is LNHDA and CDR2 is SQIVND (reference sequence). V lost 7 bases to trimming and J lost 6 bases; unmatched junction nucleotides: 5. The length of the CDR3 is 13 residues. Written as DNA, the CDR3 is TGTGCCAGTACCGGCCAGGGGGATGAAAAACTGTTTTTT. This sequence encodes CASTGQGDEKLFF.

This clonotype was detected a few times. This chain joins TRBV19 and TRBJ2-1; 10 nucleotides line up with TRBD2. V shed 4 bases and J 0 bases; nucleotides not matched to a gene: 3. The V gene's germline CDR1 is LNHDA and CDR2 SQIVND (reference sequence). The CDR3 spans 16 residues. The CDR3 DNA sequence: TGTGCCAGTAGTACTAGCGGGAGACCCTCCTACAATGAGCAGTTCTTC. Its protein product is CASSTSGRPSYNEQFF.

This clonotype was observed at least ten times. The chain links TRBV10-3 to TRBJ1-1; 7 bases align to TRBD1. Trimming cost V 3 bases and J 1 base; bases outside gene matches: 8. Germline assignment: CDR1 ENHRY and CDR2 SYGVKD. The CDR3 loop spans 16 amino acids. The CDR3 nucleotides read TGTGCCATCAGTGAATTTGGTGGGACAGCGAACACTGAAGCTTTCTTT. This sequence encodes CAISEFGGTANTEAFF.

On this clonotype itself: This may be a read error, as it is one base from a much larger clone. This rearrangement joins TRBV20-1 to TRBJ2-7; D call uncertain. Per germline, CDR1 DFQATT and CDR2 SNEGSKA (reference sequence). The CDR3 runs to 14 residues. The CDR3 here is CSARDVLSYNELFF. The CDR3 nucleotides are TGCAGTGCTAGAGACGTGCTCTCCTACAATGAGCTGTTCTTC.

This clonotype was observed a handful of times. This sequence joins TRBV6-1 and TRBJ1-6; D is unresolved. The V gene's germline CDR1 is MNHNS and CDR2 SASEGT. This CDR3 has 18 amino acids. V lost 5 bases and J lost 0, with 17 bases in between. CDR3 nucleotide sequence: TGTGCCAGCAGTAATCAGGCCGGCGTTAGCTCCTATAATTCACCCCTCCACTTT. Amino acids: CASSNQAGVSSYNSPLHF.

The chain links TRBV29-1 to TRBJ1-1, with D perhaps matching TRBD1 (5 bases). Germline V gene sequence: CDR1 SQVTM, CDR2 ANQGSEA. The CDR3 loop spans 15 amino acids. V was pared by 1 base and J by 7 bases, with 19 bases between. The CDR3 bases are TGCAGCGTTGAAGGCGAGACTGGGAGACAGTTTGAAGCTTTCTTT. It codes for CSVEGETGRQFEAFF.

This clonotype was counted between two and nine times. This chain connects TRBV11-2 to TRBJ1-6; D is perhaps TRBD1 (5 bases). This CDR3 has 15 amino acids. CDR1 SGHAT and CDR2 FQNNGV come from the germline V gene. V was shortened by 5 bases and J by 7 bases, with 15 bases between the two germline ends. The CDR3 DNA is TGTGCCAGCAGCCCCCGCGGGGGTGCCAATTCACCCCTCCACTTT. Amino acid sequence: CASSPRGGANSPLHF.

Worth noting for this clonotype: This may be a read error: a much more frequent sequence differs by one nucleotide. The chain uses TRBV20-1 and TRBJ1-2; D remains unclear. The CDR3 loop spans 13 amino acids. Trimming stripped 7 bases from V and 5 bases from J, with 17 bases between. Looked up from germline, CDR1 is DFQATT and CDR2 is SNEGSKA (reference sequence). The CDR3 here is CSVRVLLGYGYTF. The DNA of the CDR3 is TGCAGTGTCCGGGTCCTCCTAGGATATGGCTACACCTTC.

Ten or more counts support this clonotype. Here the CDR3 reads CATSRPTRIYNEQFF. Here the CDR3 DNA reads TGTGCCACCAGCAGACCCACTAGAATCTACAATGAGCAGTTCTTC. This chain links TRBV15 with TRBJ2-1; maybe TRBD2 (5 bases). The CDR3 is 15 residues long. Germline lookup yields CDR1 LNHNV and CDR2 YYDKDF (reference sequence). V was trimmed by 2 bases and J by 3 bases, leaving 11 bases between them. Full variable domain (outside the CDR3, taken from reference TRBV15 and TRBJ2-1): DAMVIQNPRYQVTQFGKPVTLSCSQTLNHNVMYWYQQKSSQAPKLLFHYYDKDFNNEADTPDNFQSRRPNTSFCFLDIRSPGLGDTAMYLCATSRPTRIYNEQFFGPGTRLTVL.

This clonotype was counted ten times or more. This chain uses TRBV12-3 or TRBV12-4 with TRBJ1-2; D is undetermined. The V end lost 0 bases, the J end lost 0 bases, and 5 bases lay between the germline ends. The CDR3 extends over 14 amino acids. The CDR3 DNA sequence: TGTGCCAGCAGTTTAGCGCTTACTAACTATGGCTACACCTTC. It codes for CASSLALTNYGYTF.

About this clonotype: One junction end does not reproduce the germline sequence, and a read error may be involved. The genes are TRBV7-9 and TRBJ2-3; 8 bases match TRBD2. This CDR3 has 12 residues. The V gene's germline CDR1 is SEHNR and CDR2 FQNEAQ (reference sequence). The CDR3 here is CASTTGGLPALF. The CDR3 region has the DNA TGTGCCAGCACCACGGGAGGGTTACCAGCTCTCTTT.